These T cell receptor beta chains were read from a single sample in a study of CD8 T cells in ankylosing spondylitis. TCRdb recomputed calls from the 5' RACE reads with MiXCR, one row per CDR3 protein. The data show fewer than 500,000 distinct CDR3 sequences, 26% seen once. Sequences were obtained from blood, either unsorted or a sorted T cell fraction (not recorded which). These receptors all come from a male donor with ankylosing spondylitis. CDR3s include the opening cysteine and the closing phenylalanine or tryptophan. D genes are given only for firm matches. Only some rows state a clone size, as once, few, many or a class for expanded clones.

J	D	V	size	CDR3	DNA
TRBJ2-1	NA	TRBV15	NA	CATSNDYNNEQFF	TGTGCCACCAGCAACGACTATAACAATGAGCAGTTCTTC
TRBJ2-2	NA	TRBV7-9	few	CASSLQGSWQHTGELFF	TGTGCCAGCAGCTTACAAGGCTCCTGGCAGCACACCGGGGAGCTGTTTTTT
TRBJ2-7	NA	TRBV6-4	NA	CASSREFGGFYEQYF	TGTGCCAGCAGTAGGGAGTTCGGAGGTTTTTACGAGCAGTACTTC
TRBJ1-2	TRBD1	TRBV6-1	few	CASSSSGQGGDYGYTF	TGTGCCAGCAGCTCTTCGGGACAGGGAGGGGACTATGGCTACACCTTC
TRBJ1-1	NA	TRBV5-1	few	CASSRVNTEAFF	TGCGCCAGCAGCCGGGTGAACACTGAAGCTTTCTTT
TRBJ2-1	NA	TRBV24-1	NA	CATSDSRGLYYEQFF	TGTGCCACCAGTGATTCACGGGGTCTGTATTATGAGCAGTTCTTC
TRBJ2-2	NA	TRBV29-1	few	CSVRGSLANTGELFF	TGCAGCGTCCGGGGTTCCCTGGCGAACACCGGGGAGCTGTTTTTT
TRBJ2-7	NA	TRBV5-1	many	CASRSRTESYEQYF	TGCGCCAGCAGATCGAGGACGGAATCCTACGAGCAGTACTTC
TRBJ2-2	NA	TRBV5-1	few	CASSSEGGMSTGELFF	TGCGCCAGCAGCTCTGAGGGGGGAATGAGCACCGGGGAGCTGTTTTTT
TRBJ2-1	TRBD2	TRBV5-1	NA	CASSWATSGSSYNEQFF	TGCGCCAGCAGCTGGGCGACTAGCGGGAGCTCCTACAATGAGCAGTTCTTC
TRBJ1-6	NA	TRBV12-3/TRBV12-4	few	CASSLNGNSPLHF	TGTGCCAGCAGTTTAAATGGGAATTCACCCCTCCACTTT
TRBJ2-1	NA	TRBV3-1	NA	CASSQDLWGSKHNNEQFF	TGTGCCAGCAGCCAAGATCTTTGGGGCTCCAAACATAACAATGAGCAGTTCTTC
TRBJ2-5	TRBD2	TRBV5-1	few	CASSLETSGGETQYF	TGCGCCAGCAGCTTGGAGACTAGCGGGGGAGAGACCCAGTACTTC
TRBJ2-5	TRBD2	TRBV10-3	few	CAAGGNQETQYF	TGTGCAGCGGGGGGAAACCAAGAGACCCAGTACTTC
TRBJ2-2	NA	TRBV29-1	few	CSVTGITNTGELFF	TGCAGCGTTACAGGGATTACGAACACCGGGGAGCTGTTTTTT
TRBJ1-3	NA	TRBV10-2	few	CASSGTDSRNTIYF	TGCGCCAGCAGTGGGACAGACAGCCGAAACACCATATATTTT
TRBJ1-2	NA	TRBV12-3/TRBV12-4	NA	CASGGDLYYGYTF	TGTGCCAGCGGCGGGGATTTATACTATGGCTACACCTTC
TRBJ1-2	NA	TRBV19	NA	CASSMRGAGYGYTF	TGTGCCAGTAGTATGCGGGGAGCTGGCTATGGCTACACCTTC
TRBJ2-5	NA	TRBV27	NA	CASRNRGLPHRETQYF	TGTGCCAGCAGAAATAGGGGACTCCCTCACCGAGAGACCCAGTACTTC
TRBJ1-5	NA	TRBV12-3/TRBV12-4	NA	CATGRGGNQPQHF	TGTGCCACGGGGAGGGGAGGCAATCAGCCCCAGCATTTT
TRBJ2-5	NA	TRBV20-1	NA	CSAPSGSETQYF	TGCAGTGCTCCCTCCGGGAGTGAGACCCAGTACTTC
TRBJ1-5	NA	TRBV7-9	few	CASSRGAQPQHF	TGTGCCAGCAGCAGGGGAGCTCAGCCCCAGCATTTT
TRBJ2-5	TRBD2	TRBV12-3/TRBV12-4	few	CASRPGLAVGQETQYF	TGTGCCAGCAGGCCGGGACTAGCGGTAGGGCAAGAGACCCAGTACTTC
TRBJ2-1	NA	TRBV12-3/TRBV12-4	many	CASSRHAEFF	TGTGCCAGCAGTAGGCATGCTGAGTTCTTC
TRBJ1-3	NA	TRBV20-1	NA	CSASNRVLGNTIYF	TGCAGTGCTTCCAACAGGGTCCTTGGAAACACCATATATTTT
TRBJ2-1	NA	TRBV7-9	few	CASSLVWSRDNEQFF	TGTGCCAGCAGCTTGGTCTGGAGTAGGGACAATGAGCAGTTCTTC
TRBJ2-1	NA	TRBV7-2	NA	CASSLRFQGYEQFF	TGTGCCAGCAGCCTAAGATTCCAGGGTTATGAGCAGTTCTTC
TRBJ1-6	NA	TRBV20-1	NA	CSAPKGDSPLHF	TGCAGTGCTCCTAAGGGAGATTCACCCCTCCACTTT
TRBJ2-1	TRBD2	TRBV20-1	once	CCARDPAVAGVYNEQFF	TGCTGTGCTAGAGACCCCGCTGTAGCGGGAGTCTACAATGAGCAGTTCTTC
TRBJ1-2	TRBD1	TRBV24-1	NA	CATRDRGYVYTF	TGTGCCACTCGGGACAGGGGCTATGTCTACACCTTC
TRBJ2-1	NA	TRBV20-1	NA	CSARSLTSARGSYNEQFF	TGCAGTGCTAGATCCCTGACTAGTGCCCGGGGATCCTACAATGAGCAGTTCTTC